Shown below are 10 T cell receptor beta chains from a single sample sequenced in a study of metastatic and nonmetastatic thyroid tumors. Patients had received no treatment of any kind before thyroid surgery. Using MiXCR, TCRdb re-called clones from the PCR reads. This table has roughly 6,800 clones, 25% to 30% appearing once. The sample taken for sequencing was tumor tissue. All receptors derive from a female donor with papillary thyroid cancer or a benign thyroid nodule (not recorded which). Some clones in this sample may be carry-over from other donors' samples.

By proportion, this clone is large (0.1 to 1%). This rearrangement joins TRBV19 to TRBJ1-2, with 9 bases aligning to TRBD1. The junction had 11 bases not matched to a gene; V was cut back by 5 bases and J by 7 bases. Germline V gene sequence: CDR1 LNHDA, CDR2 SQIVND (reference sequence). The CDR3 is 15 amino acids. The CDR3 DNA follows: TGTGCCAGTAGTCCCTACCCGGACAGGGGAGCTGGCTACACCTTC. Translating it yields CASSPYPDRGAGYTF.

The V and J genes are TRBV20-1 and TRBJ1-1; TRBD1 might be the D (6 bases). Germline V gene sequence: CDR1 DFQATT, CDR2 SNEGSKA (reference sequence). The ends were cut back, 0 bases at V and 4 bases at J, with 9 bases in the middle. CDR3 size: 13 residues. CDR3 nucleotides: TGCAGTGCTAGAGAAGGACAGATCACTGAAGCTTTCTTT. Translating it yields CSAREGQITEAFF.

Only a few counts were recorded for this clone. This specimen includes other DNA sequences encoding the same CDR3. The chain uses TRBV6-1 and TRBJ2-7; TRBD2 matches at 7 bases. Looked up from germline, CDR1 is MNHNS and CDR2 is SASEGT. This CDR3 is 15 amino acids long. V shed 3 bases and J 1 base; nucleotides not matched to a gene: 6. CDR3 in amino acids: CASSDIGGGSYEQYF. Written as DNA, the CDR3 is TGTGCCAGCAGTGATATCGGCGGGGGATCCTACGAGCAGTACTTC.

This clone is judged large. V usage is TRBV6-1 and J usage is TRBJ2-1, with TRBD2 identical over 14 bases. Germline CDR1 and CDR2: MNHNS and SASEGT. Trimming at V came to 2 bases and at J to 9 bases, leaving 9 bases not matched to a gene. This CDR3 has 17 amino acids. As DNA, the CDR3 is TGTGCCAGCAGTGAAAGCCGGGGACTAGCGGGAGTGGGTGAGCAGTTCTTC. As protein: CASSESRGLAGVGEQFF.

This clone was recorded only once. This CDR3 is CSARDGIADTGELFF. The CDR3 DNA follows: TGCAGTGCTAGAGATGGAATAGCTGACACCGGGGAGCTGTTTTTT. V gene TRBV20-1 combines with J gene TRBJ2-2; no firm D call. CDR1 and CDR2 from the germline V gene are DFQATT and SNEGSKA (reference sequence). V gave up 0 bases and J gave up 3 bases, with 11 bases separating them. The length of the CDR3 is 15 residues.

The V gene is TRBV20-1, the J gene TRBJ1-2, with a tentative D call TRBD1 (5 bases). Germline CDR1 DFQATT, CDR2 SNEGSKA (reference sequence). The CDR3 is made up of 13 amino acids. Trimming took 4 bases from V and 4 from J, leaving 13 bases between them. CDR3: CSAIRDSSYGYTF. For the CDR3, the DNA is TGCAGTGCTATACGTGACAGTAGCTATGGCTACACCTTC.

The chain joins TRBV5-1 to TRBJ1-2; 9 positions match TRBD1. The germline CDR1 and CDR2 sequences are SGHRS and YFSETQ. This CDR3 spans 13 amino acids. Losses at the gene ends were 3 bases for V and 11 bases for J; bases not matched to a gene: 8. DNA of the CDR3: TGCGCCAGCAGCTACAGGGGGCAGGGGGGATACACCTTC. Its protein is CASSYRGQGGYTF.

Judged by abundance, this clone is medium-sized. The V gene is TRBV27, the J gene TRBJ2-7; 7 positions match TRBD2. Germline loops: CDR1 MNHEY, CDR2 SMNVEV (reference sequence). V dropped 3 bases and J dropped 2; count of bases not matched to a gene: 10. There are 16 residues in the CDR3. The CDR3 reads CASSFLSSGGAYEQYF. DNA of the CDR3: TGTGCCAGCAGTTTCCTCTCTAGCGGAGGGGCCTACGAGCAGTACTTC.

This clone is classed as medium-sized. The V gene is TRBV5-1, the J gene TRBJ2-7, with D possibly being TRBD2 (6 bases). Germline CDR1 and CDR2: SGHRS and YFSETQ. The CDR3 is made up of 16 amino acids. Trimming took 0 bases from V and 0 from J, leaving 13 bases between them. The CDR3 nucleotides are TGCGCCAGCAGCTTGGGTCTTGGGACTGACTCCTACGAGCAGTACTTC. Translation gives CASSLGLGTDSYEQYF.

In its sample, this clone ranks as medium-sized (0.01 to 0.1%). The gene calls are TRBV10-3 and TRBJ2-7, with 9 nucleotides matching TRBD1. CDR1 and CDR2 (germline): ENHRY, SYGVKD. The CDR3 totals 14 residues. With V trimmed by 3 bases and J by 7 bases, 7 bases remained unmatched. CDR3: CAISEGTGPREQYF. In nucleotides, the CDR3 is TGTGCCATCAGTGAAGGGACAGGGCCTCGGGAGCAGTACTTC.